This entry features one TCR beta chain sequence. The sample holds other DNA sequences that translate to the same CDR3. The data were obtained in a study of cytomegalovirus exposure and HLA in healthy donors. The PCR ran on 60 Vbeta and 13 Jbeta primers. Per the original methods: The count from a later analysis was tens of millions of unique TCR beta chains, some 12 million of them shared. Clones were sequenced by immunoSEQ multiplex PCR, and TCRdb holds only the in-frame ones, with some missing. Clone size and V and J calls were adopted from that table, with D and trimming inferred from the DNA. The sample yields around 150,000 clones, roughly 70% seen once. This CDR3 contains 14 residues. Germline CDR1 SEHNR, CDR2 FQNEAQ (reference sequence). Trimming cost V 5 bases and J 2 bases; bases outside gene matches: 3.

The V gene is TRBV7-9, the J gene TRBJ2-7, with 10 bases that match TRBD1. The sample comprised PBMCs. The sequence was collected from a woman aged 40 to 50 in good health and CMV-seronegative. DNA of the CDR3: TGTGCCAGCAGCCTCGGACAGGGGGCCTACGAGCAGTACTTC. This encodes CASSLGQGAYEQYF.